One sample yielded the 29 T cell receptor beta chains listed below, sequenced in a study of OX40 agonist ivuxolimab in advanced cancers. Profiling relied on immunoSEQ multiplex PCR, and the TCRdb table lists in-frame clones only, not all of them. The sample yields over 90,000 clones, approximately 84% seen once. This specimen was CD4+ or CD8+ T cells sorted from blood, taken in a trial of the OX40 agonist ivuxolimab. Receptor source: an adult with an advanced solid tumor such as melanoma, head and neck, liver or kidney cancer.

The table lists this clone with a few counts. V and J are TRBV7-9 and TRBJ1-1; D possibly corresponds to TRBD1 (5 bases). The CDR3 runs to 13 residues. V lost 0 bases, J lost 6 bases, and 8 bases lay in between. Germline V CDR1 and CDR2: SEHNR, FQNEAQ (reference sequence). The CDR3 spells CASSLAGAAEAFF. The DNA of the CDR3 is TGTGCCAGCAGCTTAGCAGGGGCAGCTGAAGCTTTCTTT.

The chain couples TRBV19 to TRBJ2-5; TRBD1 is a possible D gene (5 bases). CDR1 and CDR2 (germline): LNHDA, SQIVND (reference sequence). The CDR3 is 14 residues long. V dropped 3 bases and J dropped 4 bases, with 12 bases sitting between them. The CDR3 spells CASSIREFGETQYF. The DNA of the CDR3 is TGTGCCAGTAGTATCAGGGAATTCGGAGAGACCCAGTACTTC. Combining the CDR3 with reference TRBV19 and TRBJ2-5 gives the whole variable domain DGGITQSPKYLFRKEGQNVTLSCEQNLNHDAMYWYRQDPGQGLRLIYYSQIVNDFQKGDIAEGYSVSREKKESFPLTVTSAQKNPTAFYLCASSIREFGETQYFGPGTRLLVL.

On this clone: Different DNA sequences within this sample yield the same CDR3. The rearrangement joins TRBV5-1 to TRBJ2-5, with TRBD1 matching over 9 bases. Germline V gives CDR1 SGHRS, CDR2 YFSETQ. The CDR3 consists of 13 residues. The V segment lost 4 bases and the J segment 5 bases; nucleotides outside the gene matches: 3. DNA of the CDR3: TGCGCCAGCAGCACCGGACAGGGGGAGACCCAGTACTTC. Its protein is CASSTGQGETQYF.

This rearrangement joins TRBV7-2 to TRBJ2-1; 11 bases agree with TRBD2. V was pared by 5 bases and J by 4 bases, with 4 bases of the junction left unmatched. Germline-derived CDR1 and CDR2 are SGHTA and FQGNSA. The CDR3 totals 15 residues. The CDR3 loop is CASSNSGRAYNEQFF. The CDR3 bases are TGTGCCAGCAGCAATAGCGGGAGGGCTTACAATGAGCAGTTCTTC.

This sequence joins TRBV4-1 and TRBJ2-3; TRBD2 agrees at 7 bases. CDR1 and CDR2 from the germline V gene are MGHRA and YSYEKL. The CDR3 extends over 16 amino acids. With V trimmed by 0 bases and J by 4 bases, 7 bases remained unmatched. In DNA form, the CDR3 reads TGCGCCAGCAGCCAAGATCGCGGGAGTATAGCAGATACGCAGTATTTT. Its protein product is CASSQDRGSIADTQYF.

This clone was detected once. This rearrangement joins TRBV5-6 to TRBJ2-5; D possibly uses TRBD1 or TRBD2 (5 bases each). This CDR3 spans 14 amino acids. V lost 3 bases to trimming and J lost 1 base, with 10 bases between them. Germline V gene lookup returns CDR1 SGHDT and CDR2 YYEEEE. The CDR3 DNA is TGTGCCAGCAGCTGGGCCGGGACCCAAGAGACCCAGTACTTC. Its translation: CASSWAGTQETQYF.

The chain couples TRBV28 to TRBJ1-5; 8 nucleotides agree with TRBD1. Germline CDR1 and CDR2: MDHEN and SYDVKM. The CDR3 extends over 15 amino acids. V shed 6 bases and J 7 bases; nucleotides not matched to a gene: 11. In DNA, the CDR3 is TGTGCCAGCAGCACCGGACAGGGTGGGCTACAGCCCCAGCATTTT. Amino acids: CASSTGQGGLQPQHF. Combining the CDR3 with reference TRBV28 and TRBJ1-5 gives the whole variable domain DVKVTQSSRYLVKRTGEKVFLECVQDMDHENMFWYRQDPGLGLRLIYFSYDVKMKEKGDIPEGYSVSREKKERFSLILESASTNQTSMYLCASSTGQGGLQPQHFGDGTRLSIL.

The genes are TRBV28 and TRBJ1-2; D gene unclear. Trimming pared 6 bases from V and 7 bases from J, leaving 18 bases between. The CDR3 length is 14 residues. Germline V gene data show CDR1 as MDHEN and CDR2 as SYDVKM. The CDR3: CASSPVSGVLGYTF. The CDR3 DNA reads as TGTGCCAGCAGCCCCGTGAGTGGGGTTCTTGGCTACACCTTC.

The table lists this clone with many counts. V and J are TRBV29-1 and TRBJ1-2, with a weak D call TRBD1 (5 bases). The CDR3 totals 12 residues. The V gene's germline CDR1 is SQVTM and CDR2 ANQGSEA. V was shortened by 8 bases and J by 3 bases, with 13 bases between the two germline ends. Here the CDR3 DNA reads TGCAGCTTGACCATGGGGGACTATGGCTACACCTTC. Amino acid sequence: CSLTMGDYGYTF.

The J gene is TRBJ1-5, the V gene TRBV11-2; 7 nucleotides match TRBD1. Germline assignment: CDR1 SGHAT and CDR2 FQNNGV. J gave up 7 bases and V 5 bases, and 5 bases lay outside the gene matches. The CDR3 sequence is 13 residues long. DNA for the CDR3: TGTGCCAGCAGCGCTTCAGGGGGGCAGCCCCAGCATTTT. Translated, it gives CASSASGGQPQHF.

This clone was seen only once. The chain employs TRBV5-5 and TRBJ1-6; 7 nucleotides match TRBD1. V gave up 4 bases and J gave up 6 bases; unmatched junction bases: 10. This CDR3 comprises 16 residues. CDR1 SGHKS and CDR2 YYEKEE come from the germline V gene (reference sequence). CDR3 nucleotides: TGTGCCAGCAGCCGACAGACAGGGAATAGTAATTCACCCCTCCACTTT. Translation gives CASSRQTGNSNSPLHF.

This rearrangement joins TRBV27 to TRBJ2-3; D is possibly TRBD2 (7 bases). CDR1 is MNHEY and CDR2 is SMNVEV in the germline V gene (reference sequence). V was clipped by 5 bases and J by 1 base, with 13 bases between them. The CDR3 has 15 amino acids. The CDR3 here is CASSRGGRGTDTQYF. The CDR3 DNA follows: TGTGCCAGCAGTCGCGGGGGCAGGGGCACAGATACGCAGTATTTT.

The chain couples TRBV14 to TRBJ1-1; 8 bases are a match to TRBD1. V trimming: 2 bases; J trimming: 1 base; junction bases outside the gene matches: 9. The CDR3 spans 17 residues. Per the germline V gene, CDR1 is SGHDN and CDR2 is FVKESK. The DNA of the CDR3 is TGTGCCAGCAGCCAAACGGACAGGGCCCGGTGGAACACTGAAGCTTTCTTT. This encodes CASSQTDRARWNTEAFF.

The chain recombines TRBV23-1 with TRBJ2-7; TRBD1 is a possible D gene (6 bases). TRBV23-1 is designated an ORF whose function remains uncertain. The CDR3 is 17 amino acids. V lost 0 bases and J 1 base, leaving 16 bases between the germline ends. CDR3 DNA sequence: TGCGCCAGCAGTCAATCGGGGAGACAGGAAAATTCCTACGAGCAGTACTTC. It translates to CASSQSGRQENSYEQYF.

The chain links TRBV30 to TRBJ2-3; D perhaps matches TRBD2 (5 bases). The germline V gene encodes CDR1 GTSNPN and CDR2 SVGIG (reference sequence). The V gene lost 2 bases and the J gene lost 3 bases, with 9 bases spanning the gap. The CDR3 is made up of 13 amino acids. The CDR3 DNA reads TGTGCCTGGAGTAAACTAGATACAGATACGCAGTATTTT. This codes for CAWSKLDTDTQYF.

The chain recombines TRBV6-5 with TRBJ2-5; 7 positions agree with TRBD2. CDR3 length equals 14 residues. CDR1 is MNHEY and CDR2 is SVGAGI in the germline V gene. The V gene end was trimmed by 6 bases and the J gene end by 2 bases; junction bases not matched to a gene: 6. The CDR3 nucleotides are TGTGCCAGCAGCCGTGGGGGGGTACAAGAGACCCAGTACTTC. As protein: CASSRGGVQETQYF.

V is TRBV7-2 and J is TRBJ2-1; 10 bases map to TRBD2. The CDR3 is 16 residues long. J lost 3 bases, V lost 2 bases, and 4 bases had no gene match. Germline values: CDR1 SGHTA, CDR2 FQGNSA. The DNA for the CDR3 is TGTGCCAGCAGCTTACAAGCGGGAGGGAACTACAATGAGCAGTTCTTC. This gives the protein CASSLQAGGNYNEQFF.

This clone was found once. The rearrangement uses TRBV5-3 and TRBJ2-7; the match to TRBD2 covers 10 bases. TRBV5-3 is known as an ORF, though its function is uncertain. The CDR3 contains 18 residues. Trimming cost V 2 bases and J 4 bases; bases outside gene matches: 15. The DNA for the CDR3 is TGTGCCAGAAGCTTCCTTCTGGGGACTAGCGTCACGCATTACGAGCAGTACTTC. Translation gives CARSFLLGTSVTHYEQYF.

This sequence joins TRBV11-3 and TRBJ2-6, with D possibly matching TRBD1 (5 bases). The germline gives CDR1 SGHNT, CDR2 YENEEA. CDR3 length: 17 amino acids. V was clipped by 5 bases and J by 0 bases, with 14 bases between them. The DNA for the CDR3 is TGTGCCAGCAGCCGTGCGGAAAGGGGCTCTGGGGCCAACGTCCTGACTTTC. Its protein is CASSRAERGSGANVLTF.

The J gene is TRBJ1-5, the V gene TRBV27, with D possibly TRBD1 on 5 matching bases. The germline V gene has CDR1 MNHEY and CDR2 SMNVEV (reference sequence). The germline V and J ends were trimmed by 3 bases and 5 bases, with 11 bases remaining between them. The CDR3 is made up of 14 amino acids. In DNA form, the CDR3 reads TGTGCCAGCAGTTTGGGGGGGACGTATCAGCCCCAGCATTTT. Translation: CASSLGGTYQPQHF.

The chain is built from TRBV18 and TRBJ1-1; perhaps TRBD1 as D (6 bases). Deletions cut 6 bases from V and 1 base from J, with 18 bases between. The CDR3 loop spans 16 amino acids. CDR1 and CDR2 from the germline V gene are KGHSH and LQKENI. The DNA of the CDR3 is TGTGCCAGCTCCTCCGCCGTCCTCAGGGGGAACACTGAAGCTTTCTTT. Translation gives CASSSAVLRGNTEAFF. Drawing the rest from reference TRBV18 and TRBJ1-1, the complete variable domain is NAGVMQNPRHLVRRRGQEARLRCSPMKGHSHVYWYRQLPEEGLKFMVYLQKENIIDESGMPKERFSAEFPKEGPSILRIQQVVRGDSAAYFCASSSAVLRGNTEAFFGQGTRLTVV.

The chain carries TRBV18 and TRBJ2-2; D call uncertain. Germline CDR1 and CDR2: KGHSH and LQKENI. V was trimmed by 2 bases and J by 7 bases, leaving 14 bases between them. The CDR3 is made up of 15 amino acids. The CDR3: CASSPSLGPGGELFF. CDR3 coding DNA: TGTGCCAGCTCACCATCCCTTGGACCGGGCGGGGAGCTGTTTTTT.

CDR3 in DNA: TGCGCCAGCAGCCGTTCAGATAGCGGGAGGTTGGATGGTGAGCAGTTCTTC. Translated: CASSRSDSGRLDGEQFF. The genes are TRBV4-1 and TRBJ2-1, with TRBD2 identical over 10 bases. V shed 4 bases and J 9 bases; nucleotides not matched to a gene: 15. The CDR3 length is 17 residues. The V gene's germline CDR1 is MGHRA and CDR2 YSYEKL.

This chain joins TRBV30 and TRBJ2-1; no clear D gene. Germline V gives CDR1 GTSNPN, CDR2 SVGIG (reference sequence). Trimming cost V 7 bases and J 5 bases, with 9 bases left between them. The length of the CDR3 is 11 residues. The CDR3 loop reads CASSRDNEQFF. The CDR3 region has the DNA TGTGCCTCCTCTAGGGACAATGAGCAGTTCTTC.

CDR3 region: CASSPTSSGSIGTQYF. CDR3 DNA: TGTGCCAGCTCACCTACGTCTAGCGGGAGTATAGGTACGCAGTATTTT. The rearrangement uses TRBV18 and TRBJ2-3; 10 nucleotides match TRBD2. The CDR3 has 16 residues. Germline V CDR1 and CDR2: KGHSH, LQKENI. J was trimmed by 8 bases and V by 3 bases; bases with no gene match: 11. The complete variable domain, with remaining parts taken from reference TRBV18 and TRBJ2-3, reads NAGVMQNPRHLVRRRGQEARLRCSPMKGHSHVYWYRQLPEEGLKFMVYLQKENIIDESGMPKERFSAEFPKEGPSILRIQQVVRGDSAAYFCASSPTSSGSIGTQYFGPGTRLTVL.

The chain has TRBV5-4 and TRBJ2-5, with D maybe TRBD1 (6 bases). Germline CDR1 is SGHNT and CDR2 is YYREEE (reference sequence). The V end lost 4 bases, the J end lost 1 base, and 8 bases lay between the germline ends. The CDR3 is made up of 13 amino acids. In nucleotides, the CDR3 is TGTGCCAGCAGCAGGACAGTCCAAGAGACCCAGTACTTC. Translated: CASSRTVQETQYF.

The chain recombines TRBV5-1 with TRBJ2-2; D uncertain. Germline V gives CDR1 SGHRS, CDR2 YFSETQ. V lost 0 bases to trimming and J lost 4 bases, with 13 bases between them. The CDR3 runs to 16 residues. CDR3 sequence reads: CASSLDSTELTGELFF. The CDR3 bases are TGCGCCAGCAGCTTGGACAGCACCGAACTCACCGGGGAGCTGTTTTTT.

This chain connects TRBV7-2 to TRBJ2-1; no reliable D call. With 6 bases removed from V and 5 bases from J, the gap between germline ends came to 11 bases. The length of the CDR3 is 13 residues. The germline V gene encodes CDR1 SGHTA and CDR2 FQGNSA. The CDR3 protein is CASRYTRNNEQFF. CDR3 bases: TGTGCCAGCAGATATACTCGGAACAATGAGCAGTTCTTC. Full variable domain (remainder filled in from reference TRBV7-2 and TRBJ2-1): GAGVSQSPSNKVTEKGKDVELRCDPISGHTALYWYRQSLGQGLEFLIYFQGNSAPDKSGLPSDRFSAERTGGSVSTLTIQRTQQEDSAVYLCASRYTRNNEQFFGPGTRLTVL.

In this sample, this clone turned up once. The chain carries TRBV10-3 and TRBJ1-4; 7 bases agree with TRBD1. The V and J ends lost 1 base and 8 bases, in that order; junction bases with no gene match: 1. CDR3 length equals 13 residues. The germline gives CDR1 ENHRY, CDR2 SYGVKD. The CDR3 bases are TGTGCCATCAGTGAGTTGGGACAGGAAAAACTGTTTTTT. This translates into CAISELGQEKLFF.